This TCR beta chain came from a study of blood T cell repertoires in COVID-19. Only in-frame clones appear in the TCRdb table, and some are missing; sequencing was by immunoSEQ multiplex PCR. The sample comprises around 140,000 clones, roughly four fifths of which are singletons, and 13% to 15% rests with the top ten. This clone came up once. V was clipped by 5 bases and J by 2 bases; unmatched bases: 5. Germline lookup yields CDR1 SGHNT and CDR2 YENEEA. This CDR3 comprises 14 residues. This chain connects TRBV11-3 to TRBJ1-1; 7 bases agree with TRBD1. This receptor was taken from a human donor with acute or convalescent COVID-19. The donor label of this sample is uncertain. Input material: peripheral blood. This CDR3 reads CASSLNRGNTEAFF. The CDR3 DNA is TGTGCCAGCAGCCTAAACAGGGGCAACACTGAAGCTTTCTTT.